This record concerns one T cell receptor (beta chain) sequence. The antigen remains unidentified. The sample belongs to a study of blood T cells in healthy people across ages. Study-wide results and limits: Naive and antigen-experienced cells could not be conclusively compared, given unsorted PBMCs. Both higher diversity and more naive CD4+ cells marked long-lived donors when set against aged donors. Per million T cells, the diversity of TCR beta decreased roughly linearly as age advanced.

CDR1 and CDR2 from the germline V gene are SGDLS and YYNGEE. The CDR3 has 16 residues. With V trimmed by 0 bases and J by 1 base, 6 bases remained unmatched. Isolation yielded PBMCs, at least 6.5 million per sample, in every case. Through a sample-barcoded 5' primer and a J-beta primer mix, a second PCR was run for about 6 to 11 cycles. TCRdb re-analysed the 5' RACE reads in MiXCR, keeping a single row per CDR3 protein. Of about 830,000 distinct CDR3 sequences listed, 62% are singletons. The source material was blood. The rearrangement links TRBV9 to TRBJ2-5, with 7 nucleotides matching TRBD1. The receptor's source is a man in his thirties or forties in good health. CDR3 DNA: TGTGCCAGCAGCGTAGCCACAGGGGCGACCCAAGAGACCCAGTACTTC. The encoded protein is CASSVATGATQETQYF.